This is a list of T cell receptor beta chains from one sample in a study of blood T cell repertoires in COVID-19. Repertoires were generated with immunoSEQ multiplex PCR, while TCRdb's copy carries only in-frame clones and drops some. The sample has approximately 150,000 clones, over 70% seen once. What was sequenced was peripheral blood. The receptor source for this set is a man aged 50 or older who had recovered from COVID-19. The CDR3 runs from the conserved cysteine through the conserved F or W. D genes are given only for firm matches. Clone size is shown for a subset of rows, as once, few, many or a class of expanded clone.

D gene	V gene	J gene	clone size	CDR3 protein	CDR3 DNA
TRBD2	TRBV5-1	TRBJ2-5	NA	CASGTSGQETQYF	TGCGCCAGCGGGACTAGCGGGCAAGAGACCCAGTACTTC
TRBD1	TRBV10-3	TRBJ2-7	NA	CAISDSGTGGYEQYF	TGTGCCATCAGTGATTCCGGGACAGGGGGTTACGAGCAGTACTTC
NA	TRBV7-9	TRBJ2-5	NA	CASSFRYRVEETQYF	TGTGCCAGCAGCTTCCGGTACAGGGTAGAAGAGACCCAGTACTTC
TRBD2	TRBV5-1	TRBJ2-1	once	CASSPGTSSGEQFF	TGCGCCAGCAGCCCCGGGACTAGCTCCGGTGAGCAGTTCTTC
TRBD1	TRBV13	TRBJ2-7	NA	CASSSRTGRYEQYF	TGTGCCAGCAGCTCTCGGACAGGGCGGTACGAGCAGTACTTC
NA	TRBV5-5	TRBJ2-7	NA	CASSRDLYEQYF	TGTGCCAGCAGCCGGGACTTATACGAGCAGTACTTC
NA	TRBV5-5	TRBJ1-1	NA	CASETGLIGWDTEAFF	TGTGCCAGCGAGACAGGACTCATCGGATGGGACACTGAAGCTTTCTTT
NA	TRBV9	TRBJ1-6	NA	CASSPGVAKWAPLHF	TGTGCCAGCAGCCCCGGGGTCGCTAAGTGGGCACCCCTCCACTTT
NA	TRBV5-1	TRBJ2-1	NA	CASSLEQGGFNEQFF	TGCGCCAGCAGCTTGGAACAGGGGGGGTTCAATGAGCAGTTCTTC
TRBD2	TRBV30	TRBJ2-5	NA	CAWRLAGSQETQYF	TGTGCCTGGAGGCTAGCGGGGTCGCAAGAGACCCAGTACTTC
NA	TRBV11-2	TRBJ2-2	NA	CASSLASNTGELFF	TGTGCCAGCAGCTTAGCTTCGAACACCGGGGAGCTGTTTTTT
NA	TRBV30	TRBJ1-6	NA	CAWSLDSYYNSPLHF	TGTGCCTGGAGTTTAGACAGCTACTATAATTCACCCCTCCACTTT
TRBD1	TRBV10-1	TRBJ2-7	NA	CASDGQGGGYEQYF	TGCGCCAGCGACGGACAGGGGGGTGGCTACGAGCAGTACTTC
NA	TRBV21-1	TRBJ1-2	once	CASSKDKRNRLPPNGYTF	TGTGCCAGCAGCAAAGATAAGAGGAATCGACTTCCCCCTAATGGCTACACCTTC
TRBD2	TRBV6-2/TRBV6-3	TRBJ2-5	NA	CASSYHRTSGEETQYF	TGTGCCAGCAGTTACCACAGGACTAGCGGGGAAGAGACCCAGTACTTC
TRBD1	TRBV5-1	TRBJ1-2	NA	CASSLTGGDANYGYTF	TGCGCCAGCAGCTTGACAGGGGGCGACGCTAACTATGGCTACACCTTC
NA	TRBV7-6	TRBJ2-7	NA	CASSSSDYEQYF	TGTGCCAGCAGCTCGTCAGACTACGAGCAGTACTTC
TRBD1	TRBV3-1/TRBV3-2	TRBJ2-7	NA	CASSSRWTGTEKYEQYF	TGTGCCAGCAGCTCCCGGTGGACCGGGACAGAGAAATACGAGCAGTACTTC
NA	TRBV6-1	TRBJ2-7	NA	CASSEAGVASYEQYF	TGTGCCAGCAGTGAAGCCGGCGTAGCCTCCTACGAGCAGTACTTC
NA	TRBV2	TRBJ2-5	NA	CASSERLQRPETQYF	TGTGCCAGCAGTGAAAGGTTACAGCGGCCAGAGACCCAGTACTTC
TRBD1	TRBV11-2	TRBJ1-1	NA	CASTTGSTEAFF	TGTGCCAGCACGACAGGGAGCACTGAAGCTTTCTTT
TRBD1	TRBV2	TRBJ1-4	NA	CASSESGQGREKLFF	TGTGCCAGCAGTGAATCCGGACAGGGGCGGGAAAAACTGTTTTTT
NA	TRBV19	TRBJ1-2	NA	CASSIQASNYGYTF	TGTGCCAGTAGTATACAGGCGTCTAACTATGGCTACACCTTC
TRBD1	TRBV19	TRBJ1-2	NA	CASINQGAGYGYTF	TGTGCCAGTATTAACCAGGGGGCCGGCTATGGCTACACCTTC
NA	TRBV2	TRBJ2-5	NA	CASSPNRGISPLETQYF	TGTGCCAGCAGCCCAAACCGGGGGATCTCACCTTTGGAGACCCAGTACTTC
TRBD1	TRBV7-2	TRBJ1-3	NA	CASSADRVSGNTIYF	TGTGCCAGCAGCGCCGACAGGGTCTCTGGAAACACCATATATTTT
NA	TRBV5-1	TRBJ2-2	NA	CASSLAFTGTGELFF	TGCGCCAGCAGCTTGGCCTTCACCGGCACCGGGGAGCTGTTTTTT
NA	TRBV4-3	TRBJ1-5	once	CASSQDWASSNQPQHF	TGCGCCAGCAGCCAAGATTGGGCAAGTAGCAATCAGCCCCAGCATTTT
NA	TRBV6-1	TRBJ2-3	few	CASSELAGADTQYF	TGTGCCAGCAGTGAATTGGCAGGGGCAGATACGCAGTATTTT
TRBD1	TRBV4-3	TRBJ2-7	NA	CASSPGTGSYEQYF	TGCGCCAGCAGTCCTGGGACAGGGAGCTACGAGCAGTACTTC
TRBD1	TRBV6-5	TRBJ1-3	NA	CASRTDRGAGNTIYF	TGTGCCAGCAGGACGGACAGGGGAGCTGGAAACACCATATATTTT
TRBD1	TRBV19	TRBJ2-6	NA	CASSPRQGPGDNVLTF	TGTGCCAGTAGTCCACGACAGGGGCCTGGAGACAACGTCCTGACTTTC
TRBD1	TRBV2	TRBJ1-2	NA	CASSEADRVRGYTF	TGTGCCAGCAGTGAAGCCGACAGGGTGCGTGGCTACACCTTC
TRBD2	TRBV2	TRBJ2-5	NA	CASSPGTTQETQYF	TGTGCCAGCTCCCCCGGGACTACCCAAGAGACCCAGTACTTC
NA	TRBV29-1	TRBJ2-3	NA	CSVEARGEPDTQYF	TGCAGCGTTGAGGCCAGGGGCGAACCAGATACGCAGTATTTT
TRBD1	TRBV2	TRBJ2-3	NA	CASSEVAGQGPYF	TGTGCCAGCAGTGAAGTTGCAGGACAGGGGCCCTATTTT
TRBD1	TRBV6-6	TRBJ2-7	NA	CASSTGQGAREQYF	TGTGCCAGCAGTACGGGACAGGGGGCGCGGGAGCAGTACTTC
NA	TRBV25-1	TRBJ2-3	NA	CASSSPGLGMTDTQYF	TGTGCCAGCTCAAGCCCGGGACTTGGGATGACAGATACGCAGTATTTT
TRBD1	TRBV5-1	TRBJ1-6	NA	CASSLAGGAYNSPLHF	TGCGCCAGCAGCTTGGCAGGGGGCGCCTATAATTCACCCCTCCACTTT
NA	TRBV11-3	TRBJ1-4	NA	CASSSGPTSGEKLFF	TGTGCCAGCAGCTCCGGACCAACATCGGGAGAAAAACTGTTTTTT
NA	TRBV4-3	TRBJ1-2	NA	CASSQEWRENYGYTF	TGCGCCAGCAGCCAAGAGTGGCGGGAAAACTATGGCTACACCTTC
TRBD1	TRBV2	TRBJ1-4	NA	CASSGDRETNEKLFF	TGTGCCAGCAGTGGGGACAGGGAAACTAATGAAAAACTGTTTTTT
TRBD2	TRBV11-2	TRBJ2-3	NA	CASLSGGATDTQYF	TGTGCCAGCCTTAGCGGGGGGGCCACAGATACGCAGTATTTT
TRBD1	TRBV2	TRBJ2-3	NA	CASSPGQGGTDTQYF	TGTGCCAGCAGTCCGGGACAGGGGGGCACAGATACGCAGTATTTT
NA	TRBV5-1	TRBJ1-4	NA	CASSRFGAAEKLFF	TGCGCCAGCAGCCGTTTTGGGGCGGCTGAAAAACTGTTTTTT
TRBD2	TRBV3-1/TRBV3-2	TRBJ2-3	once	CASSLRSAGSDSDTQYF	TGTGCCAGCAGCCTCAGATCAGCGGGGTCTGATTCAGATACGCAGTATTTT